The sequence of this T cell receptor beta chain was determined in a study of CD8 T cells in Susac syndrome. Findings and limits, study-wide: By the study's own acknowledgment, its TCR sequencing and HLA analysis included relatively few individuals.

Concerning this clonotype: Its antigen is unidentified.

CD8+ and CD4+ T cells from blood underwent TCR beta sequencing, which was carried out in a high-throughput format. Negative isolation yielded CD8+ and CD4+ T cells; FACS enriched TEMRA cells. The germline gives CDR1 SGHRS, CDR2 YFSETQ. The CDR3 has 15 amino acids. The V and J ends lost 1 base and 5 bases respectively, with 13 bases between them. RNA totalling 0.5 to 1 ug underwent reverse transcription with random hexamers. Amplification of TCR beta CDR3 by immunoSEQ multiplex PCR spanned 54 Vbeta and 13 Jbeta. TCRdb processed the immunoSEQ multiplex PCR reads anew with MiXCR; each CDR3 protein has one entry. This table has about 160,000 distinct CDR3 sequences, approximately 94% appearing once.

This clonotype was obtained from a human donor with multiple sclerosis. Sequencing was performed on CD4+ T cells from PBMCs. The chain uses TRBV5-1 and TRBJ2-1, with D possibly matching TRBD2 (5 bases). CDR3 sequence reads: CASSLTDRENNEQFF. CDR3 bases: TGCGCCAGCAGCTTGACTGACCGGGAAAACAATGAGCAGTTCTTC.